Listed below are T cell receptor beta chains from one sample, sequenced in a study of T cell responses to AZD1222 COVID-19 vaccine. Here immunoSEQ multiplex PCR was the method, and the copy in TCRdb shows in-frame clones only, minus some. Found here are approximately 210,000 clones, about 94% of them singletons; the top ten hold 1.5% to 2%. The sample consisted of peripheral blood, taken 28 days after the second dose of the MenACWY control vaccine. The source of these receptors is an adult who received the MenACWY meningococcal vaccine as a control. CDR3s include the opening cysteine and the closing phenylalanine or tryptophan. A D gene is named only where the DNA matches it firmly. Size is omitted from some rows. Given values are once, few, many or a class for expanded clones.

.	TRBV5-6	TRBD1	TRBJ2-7	CASSLGVWTGNEQYF	TGTGCCAGCAGCTTGGGGGTCTGGACAGGGAACGAGCAGTACTTC
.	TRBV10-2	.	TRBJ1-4	CASSETAVYEKLFF	TGCGCCAGCAGTGAGACAGCAGTATATGAAAAACTGTTTTTT
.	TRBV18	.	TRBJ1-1	CASSPLGTLAGGNTEAFF	TGTGCCAGCTCACCACTTGGGACACTAGCGGGCGGGAACACTGAAGCTTTCTTT
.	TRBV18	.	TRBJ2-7	CASSPTGREQYF	TGTGCCAGCTCACCAACAGGGAGGGAGCAGTACTTC
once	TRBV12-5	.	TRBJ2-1	CASGSGNGEQFF	TGTGCTAGTGGTTCAGGGAACGGTGAGCAGTTCTTC
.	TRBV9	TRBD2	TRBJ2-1	CASSPGLAGLNEQFF	TGTGCCAGCAGCCCAGGACTAGCGGGCCTCAATGAGCAGTTCTTC
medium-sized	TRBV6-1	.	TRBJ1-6	CASSESEGGSPLHF	TGTGCCAGCAGTGAAAGTGAGGGCGGCTCACCCCTCCACTTT
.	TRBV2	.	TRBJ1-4	CASRRQPSNEKLFF	TGTGCCAGCAGGAGACAGCCTTCTAATGAAAAACTGTTTTTT
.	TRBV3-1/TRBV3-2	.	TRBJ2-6	CASRGSGANVLTF	TGTGCCAGCAGGGGGTCTGGGGCCAACGTCCTGACTTTC
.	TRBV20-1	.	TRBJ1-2	CSASSGDGYTF	TGCAGTGCTAGTTCGGGAGATGGCTACACCTTC
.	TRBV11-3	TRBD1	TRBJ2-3	CASSPGQGATDTQYF	TGTGCCAGCAGCCCCGGACAGGGGGCCACAGATACGCAGTATTTT
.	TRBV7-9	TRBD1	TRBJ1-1	CASSPRDSPLGAEAFF	TGTGCCAGCAGCCCACGGGACAGCCCTTTAGGGGCTGAAGCTTTCTTT
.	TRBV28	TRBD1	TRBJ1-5	CASSDGQVNQPQHF	TGTGCCAGCAGTGATGGACAGGTCAATCAGCCCCAGCATTTT
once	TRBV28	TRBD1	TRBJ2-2	CASSLIPPGGTANTGELFF	TGTGCCAGCAGTTTAATCCCCCCAGGGGGTACCGCGAACACCGGGGAGCTGTTTTTT
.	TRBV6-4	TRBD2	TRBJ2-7	CASSATSGVEQYF	TGTGCCAGCAGTGCCACTAGCGGGGTCGAGCAGTACTTC
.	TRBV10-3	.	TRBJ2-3	CAISDPGKETDTQYF	TGTGCCATCAGTGACCCCGGGAAGGAGACAGATACGCAGTATTTT
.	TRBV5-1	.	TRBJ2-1	CASHAADEQFF	TGCGCCAGTCATGCGGCGGATGAGCAGTTCTTC
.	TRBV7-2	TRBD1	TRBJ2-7	CASSSTGVGEQYF	TGTGCCAGCAGCTCGACAGGGGTTGGCGAGCAGTACTTC
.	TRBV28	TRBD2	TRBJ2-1	CASSQLAGGGNEQFF	TGTGCCAGCAGTCAGCTAGCGGGAGGGGGAAATGAGCAGTTCTTC
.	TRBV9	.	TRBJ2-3	CASSVGLAETSTDTQYF	TGTGCCAGCAGCGTAGGGTTAGCGGAAACGAGCACAGATACGCAGTATTTT
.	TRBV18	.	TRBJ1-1	CASSPGQNTEAFF	TGTGCCAGCTCCCCGGGACAGAACACTGAAGCTTTCTTT
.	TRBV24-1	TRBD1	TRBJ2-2	CATSDSSRGLTGELFF	TGTGCCACCAGTGATTCCAGCAGGGGGCTCACCGGGGAGCTGTTTTTT
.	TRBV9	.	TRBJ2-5	CASSGGQLAETQYF	TGTGCCAGCAGCGGAGGACAGCTAGCGGAGACCCAGTACTTC
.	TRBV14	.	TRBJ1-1	CASSQDVLLEAFF	TGTGCCAGCAGCCAAGACGTATTGCTTGAAGCTTTCTTT
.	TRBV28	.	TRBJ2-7	CASRDNYEQYF	TGTGCCAGCAGGGACAACTACGAGCAGTACTTC
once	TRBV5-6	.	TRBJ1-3	CASSSPTKAGNTIYF	TGTGCCAGCAGCTCCCCAACGAAGGCTGGAAACACCATATATTTT
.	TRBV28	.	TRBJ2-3	CASSQIGGITDTQYF	TGTGCCAGCAGCCAGATTGGGGGAATCACAGATACGCAGTATTTT
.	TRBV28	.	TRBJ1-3	CASSLERGNTIYF	TGTGCCAGCAGTTTGGAAAGGGGAAACACCATATATTTT
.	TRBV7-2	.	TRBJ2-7	CASSLAERALSYEQYF	TGTGCCAGCAGCTTAGCCGAGCGGGCCCTCTCCTACGAGCAGTACTTC
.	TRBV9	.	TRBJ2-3	CASSVGSGNTDTQYF	TGTGCCAGCAGCGTAGGTAGCGGAAACACAGATACGCAGTATTTT
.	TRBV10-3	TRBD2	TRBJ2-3	CAISESLAGGPDTQYF	TGTGCCATCAGTGAGTCGTTAGCGGGAGGCCCAGATACGCAGTATTTT
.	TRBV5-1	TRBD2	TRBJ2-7	CASSFREAPSYEQYF	TGCGCCAGCAGCTTCCGGGAGGCCCCCTCCTACGAGCAGTACTTC
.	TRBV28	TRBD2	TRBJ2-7	CASSPGGGRSYYEQYF	TGTGCCAGCAGTCCCGGGGGGGGGCGCAGTTACTACGAGCAGTACTTC
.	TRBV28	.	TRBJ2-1	CASSFPPKEQFF	TGTGCCAGCAGTTTTCCCCCCAAAGAGCAGTTCTTC
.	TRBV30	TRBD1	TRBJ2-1	CAWRGQYNEQFF	TGTGCCTGGAGGGGACAGTACAATGAGCAGTTCTTC
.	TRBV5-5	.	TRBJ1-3	CASSAAFGVSGNTIYF	TGTGCCAGCAGCGCCGCTTTTGGCGTCTCTGGAAACACCATATATTTT
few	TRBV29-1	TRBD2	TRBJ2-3	CSVIGTSGTVFDTDTQYF	TGCAGCGTCATAGGGACTAGCGGGACAGTATTCGACACAGATACGCAGTATTTT
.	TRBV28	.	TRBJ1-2	CASKHGSDGYTF	TGTGCCAGCAAGCACGGTAGTGATGGCTACACCTTC